What follows are 17 T cell receptor beta chains derived from one specimen sequenced in a study of shared clonotypes between healthy human individuals. CD45RO-negative, CCR7-selected cells formed the naive CD8 fraction, which excluded terminally differentiated effector memory CD45RA+ cells. Repertoires were generated with immunoSEQ multiplex PCR, while TCRdb's copy carries only in-frame clones and drops some. The data contain about 2.2 million clones, just over 90% of them singletons. Sequenced material: naive CD8+ T cells from PBMCs. The receptors here all came from a man younger than 30 in good health. Some clones in this sample may be carry-over from other donors' samples.

The gene calls are TRBV11-2 and TRBJ2-7; D unresolved. V gave up 2 bases and J gave up 2 bases, with 22 bases separating them. This CDR3 has 18 residues. CDR1 SGHAT and CDR2 FQNNGV come from the germline V gene. The CDR3: CASSLFARAPIHTYEQYF. In DNA form, the CDR3 reads TGTGCCAGCAGCTTATTTGCAAGGGCTCCGATACACACCTACGAGCAGTACTTC.

V gene TRBV7-9 combines with J gene TRBJ2-1; 9 bases are shared with TRBD2. Trimming at V came to 6 bases and at J to 0 bases, leaving 3 bases not matched to a gene. This CDR3 is 15 amino acids long. Germline V gives CDR1 SEHNR, CDR2 FQNEAQ (reference sequence). The chain's CDR3 is CASRGSGSSYNEQFF. The CDR3, as DNA: TGTGCCAGCAGAGGTAGCGGGAGCTCCTACAATGAGCAGTTCTTC. The entire variable domain, with the rest obtained from reference TRBV7-9 and TRBJ2-1, is as follows: DTGVSQNPRHKITKRGQNVTFRCDPISEHNRLYWYRQTLGQGPEFLTYFQNEAQLEKSRLLSDRFSAERPKGSFSTLEIQRTEQGDSAMYLCASRGSGSSYNEQFFGPGTRLTVL.

V gene TRBV5-3 combines with J gene TRBJ2-7; 9 bases line up with TRBD1. TRBV5-3 is recorded as an ORF, its role being uncertain. The CDR3 extends over 15 amino acids. V lost 4 bases to trimming and J lost 2 bases; unmatched junction nucleotides: 7. The DNA for the CDR3 is TGTGCCAGAAGCATCAACAGGGGGCCCACCTACGAGCAGTACTTC. Protein: CARSINRGPTYEQYF.

Turning to this clone: The same CDR3 also results from other DNA sequences found in this sample. This chain uses TRBV27 with TRBJ1-2; D gene unclear. The V and J ends lost 0 bases and 2 bases respectively, with 7 bases between them. Germline lookup yields CDR1 MNHEY and CDR2 SMNVEV (reference sequence). This CDR3 contains 14 residues. The CDR3 protein is CASSLSAGNYGYTF. The CDR3, as DNA: TGTGCCAGCAGTTTATCGGCGGGGAACTATGGCTACACCTTC.

The CDR3 DNA reads TGTGCCAGCAGCCAATCAGCGGGGCGGGACACTGAAGCTTTCTTT. Its translation: CASSQSAGRDTEAFF. This chain links TRBV4-2 with TRBJ1-1; tentative D call: TRBD1 (5 bases). V was clipped by 2 bases and J by 3 bases, with 13 bases between them. CDR3 length: 15 amino acids. CDR1 LGHNA and CDR2 YNFKEQ come from the germline V gene.

The chain has TRBV9 and TRBJ2-5, with TRBD2 as a possible D gene (6 bases). There are 13 residues in the CDR3. CDR1 is SGDLS and CDR2 is YYNGEE in the germline V gene. Trimming pared 4 bases from V and 4 bases from J, leaving 11 bases between. The CDR3: CASSPWRGETQYF. Here the CDR3 DNA reads TGTGCCAGCAGCCCATGGAGGGGAGAGACCCAGTACTTC.

The chain carries TRBV19 and TRBJ2-2, with TRBD2 matching 7 bases. CDR1 is LNHDA, CDR2 SQIVND, per germline (reference sequence). The CDR3 has 15 residues. V was pared by 3 bases and J by 4 bases, with 5 bases of the junction left unmatched. CDR3 loop: CASSISGGLTGELFF. CDR3 bases: TGTGCCAGTAGTATTTCGGGGGGACTCACCGGGGAGCTGTTTTTT.

Comments on this clone: Different DNA sequences within this sample yield the same CDR3. The chain joins TRBV5-4 to TRBJ1-1; D remains unclear. The CDR3 runs to 13 residues. V gave up 0 bases and J gave up 1 base, with 4 bases separating them. The germline V gene has CDR1 SGHNT and CDR2 YYREEE (reference sequence). Written as DNA, the CDR3 is TGTGCCAGCAGCTTGGAAGGGAACACTGAAGCTTTCTTT. Residues: CASSLEGNTEAFF.

This chain connects TRBV27 to TRBJ2-1; D remains unclear. The V end was cut by 3 bases, the J end by 7 bases, with 13 bases between. CDR3 length: 14 residues. Germline-derived CDR1 and CDR2 are MNHEY and SMNVEV (reference sequence). The CDR3 DNA reads TGTGCCAGCAGTTTGGGTGGCTTTGGGAATGAGCAGTTCTTC. This gives the protein CASSLGGFGNEQFF.

The chain couples TRBV27 to TRBJ1-5; 7 nucleotides align to TRBD1. This CDR3 has 13 amino acids. The trim removed 5 bases at V and 4 bases at J, leaving 2 bases unmatched. Germline values: CDR1 MNHEY, CDR2 SMNVEV (reference sequence). The CDR3 sequence is CASSGQANQPQHF. Written as DNA, the CDR3 is TGTGCCAGCAGTGGACAGGCAAATCAGCCCCAGCATTTT.

The rearrangement uses TRBV28 and TRBJ2-2; possibly TRBD1 or TRBD2 for D (5 bases each). V gave up 4 bases and J gave up 6 bases, with 12 bases separating them. This CDR3 comprises 14 residues. From germline, CDR1 is MDHEN and CDR2 SYDVKM. Written as DNA, the CDR3 is TGTGCCAGCAGTTCCGGGACCCCTCCCGGGGAGCTGTTTTTT. It codes for CASSSGTPPGELFF.

The chain is built from TRBV19 and TRBJ2-7; 8 bases map to TRBD2. Germline V gene data show CDR1 as LNHDA and CDR2 as SQIVND (reference sequence). Unmatched junction bases numbered 14, after V lost 1 base and J lost 6 bases. This CDR3 spans 17 amino acids. The CDR3 here is CASSIGGLRAGVAEQYF. The CDR3, as DNA: TGTGCCAGTAGTATAGGGGGGCTGCGAGCGGGAGTCGCCGAGCAGTACTTC. The full variable domain, completed using reference TRBV19 and TRBJ2-7, is DGGITQSPKYLFRKEGQNVTLSCEQNLNHDAMYWYRQDPGQGLRLIYYSQIVNDFQKGDIAEGYSVSREKKESFPLTVTSAQKNPTAFYLCASSIGGLRAGVAEQYFGPGTRLTVT.

The rearrangement links TRBV5-5 to TRBJ2-7; D possibly uses TRBD1 or TRBD2 (5 bases each). There are 14 residues in the CDR3. Per the germline V gene, CDR1 is SGHKS and CDR2 is YYEKEE (reference sequence). The V end lost 4 bases, the J end lost 1 base, and 12 bases lay between the germline ends. The CDR3 DNA sequence: TGTGCCAGCAGCCACGGGGCCGGTTCCTACGAGCAGTACTTC. This encodes CASSHGAGSYEQYF.

This clone has ten or more counts. The V and J genes are TRBV5-6 and TRBJ1-2; weak D call: TRBD1 (6 bases). Trimming stripped 7 bases from V and 2 bases from J, with 15 bases between. CDR1 is SGHDT, CDR2 YYEEEE, per germline. The CDR3 runs to 14 residues. The CDR3 DNA reads as TGTGCCAGCTGCGCAATCACAGGGAACTATGGCTACACCTTC. As protein: CASCAITGNYGYTF.

CDR3 protein: CASSSSLVGSYNEQFF. The CDR3 region has the DNA TGTGCCAGCAGCTCCTCACTAGTAGGTTCCTACAATGAGCAGTTCTTC. V gene TRBV11-1 combines with J gene TRBJ2-1; TRBD2 might be the D (5 bases). The CDR3 totals 16 residues. The germline CDR1 and CDR2 sequences are SGHAT and FQDESV (reference sequence). The V end was cut by 4 bases, the J end by 1 base, with 14 bases between. The complete variable domain, with remaining parts taken from reference TRBV11-1 and TRBJ2-1, reads EAEVAQSPRYKITEKSQAVAFWCDPISGHATLYWYRQILGQGPELLVQFQDESVVDDSQLPKDRFSAERLKGVDSTLKIQPAELGDSAMYLCASSSSLVGSYNEQFFGPGTRLTVL.

The rearrangement joins TRBV9 to TRBJ2-2; 7 bases line up with TRBD1. V shed 0 bases and J 0 bases; nucleotides not matched to a gene: 2. The CDR3 extends over 16 amino acids. CDR1 is SGDLS, CDR2 YYNGEE, per germline. This CDR3 is CASSVEGQPNTGELFF. The CDR3, as DNA: TGTGCCAGCAGCGTAGAGGGACAGCCGAACACCGGGGAGCTGTTTTTT.

V usage is TRBV27 and J usage is TRBJ2-5; 9 nucleotides line up with TRBD2. The V gene's germline CDR1 is MNHEY and CDR2 SMNVEV (reference sequence). The CDR3 is 19 residues long. J lost 1 base, V lost 6 bases, and 18 bases had no gene match. The CDR3 loop reads CASRRVSGGGGPFQETQYF. The CDR3 DNA is TGTGCCAGCAGGAGAGTTAGCGGGGGAGGAGGGCCCTTCCAAGAGACCCAGTACTTC.